The clone carrying this TCR beta chain was observed many times. Its antigen is not known. The data were obtained in a study of T-cell reconstitution after alpha-beta-depleted transplantation in children. General study findings and limits: Reportedly, only several hundred clones from non-depleted graft cells drove alpha-beta T-cell counts at about two months. For some patients, TCRbeta diversity was high at day 60 because of recipient T cells and thymic progenitors that survived.

CDR1 and CDR2 (germline): SEHNR, FQNEAQ (reference sequence). The CDR3 contains 14 residues. J gave up 5 bases and V 8 bases, and 9 bases lay outside the gene matches. Construction of the TCRbeta library involved unique molecular identifiers. In TCRdb, the PCR reads were re-called with MiXCR into one record per CDR3 protein. The sample consists of tens of thousands of distinct CDR3 sequences, about 7% of them appearing once. The sequence came from a child less than two years old who had a stem cell transplant for acute myeloid leukemia, so the T cells may come from the graft donor. The material was peripheral blood, obtained 60 days after TCRalphabeta/CD19-depleted stem cell transplant. This chain joins TRBV7-9 and TRBJ2-3, with TRBD2 matching over 8 bases. The CDR3 is CASRWGREEDTQYF. The CDR3 DNA sequence: TGTGCCAGCCGATGGGGGCGGGAGGAAGATACGCAGTATTTT.